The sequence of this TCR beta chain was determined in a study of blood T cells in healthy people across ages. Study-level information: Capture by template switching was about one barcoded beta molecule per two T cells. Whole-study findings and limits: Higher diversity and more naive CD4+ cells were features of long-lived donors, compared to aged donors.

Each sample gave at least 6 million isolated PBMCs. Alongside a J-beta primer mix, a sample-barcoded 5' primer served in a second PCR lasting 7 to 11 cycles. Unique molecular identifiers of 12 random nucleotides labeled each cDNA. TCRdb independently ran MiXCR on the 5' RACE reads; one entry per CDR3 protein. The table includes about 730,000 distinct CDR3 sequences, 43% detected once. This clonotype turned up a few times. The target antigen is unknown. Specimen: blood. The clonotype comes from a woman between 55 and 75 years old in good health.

CDR3 in DNA: TGTGCCAGCAGCCAACGGGTCGGTGATGGCTACACCTTC. Its translation is CASSQRVGDGYTF. The chain links TRBV14 to TRBJ1-2; no clear D gene. With 2 bases removed from V and 6 bases from J, the gap between germline ends came to 10 bases. The CDR3 covers 13 residues. Germline V gene sequence: CDR1 SGHDN, CDR2 FVKESK.